Following are 31 T cell receptor beta chains from one sample sequenced in a study of blood T cell repertoires in COVID-19 (dated by TCRdb to between 2020 and 2021). The library was prepared using the immunoSEQ multiplex PCR assay. In TCRdb, the immuneACCESS table is reduced to in-frame sequences with V and J assigned. These tables do not hold every clone; where another copy was compared, an unresolved V gene accounts for under half, and the others remain unexplained. The sample records 200,000 to 300,000 clones, around 85% of which are singletons. The ten largest clones capture approximately 3.5% of the sample. The sequenced sample consisted of PBMCs or T cells enriched from blood (not recorded which). The origin of the receptors is a woman aged 35 to 49 with acute COVID-19.

The V call is TRBV4-1, the J call TRBJ2-7, with TRBD2 identical over 10 bases. This CDR3 contains 17 residues. With V trimmed by 0 bases and J by 0 bases, 5 bases remained unmatched. Per the germline V gene, CDR1 is MGHRA and CDR2 is YSYEKL. CDR3 coding DNA: TGCGCCAGCAGCCAAGAAGGAGGACTAGCGGTCTCCTACGAGCAGTACTTC. Translating it yields CASSQEGGLAVSYEQYF.

This rearrangement joins TRBV13 to TRBJ2-5, with D possibly TRBD1 on 6 matching bases. CDR1 and CDR2 from the germline V gene are PRHDT and FYEKMQ (reference sequence). The CDR3 loop spans 16 amino acids. Trimming took 5 bases from V and 5 from J, leaving 21 bases between them. CDR3 sequence: CASSPSGTRRVETQYF. The CDR3 DNA is TGTGCCAGCAGCCCCTCTGGGACACGCCGTGTGGAGACCCAGTACTTC. Full variable domain (missing parts from reference TRBV13 and TRBJ2-5): AAGVIQSPRHLIKEKRETATLKCYPIPRHDTVYWYQQGPGQDPQFLISFYEKMQSDKGSIPDRFSAQQFSDYHSELNMSSLELGDSALYFCASSPSGTRRVETQYFGPGTRLLVL.

The V gene is TRBV28, the J gene TRBJ1-1; TRBD1 aligns across 7 bases. This CDR3 is 13 amino acids long. V was clipped by 7 bases and J by 5 bases; unmatched bases: 7. Germline loops: CDR1 MDHEN, CDR2 SYDVKM. The CDR3 spells CASMQGGATEAFF. The DNA for the CDR3 is TGTGCCAGCATGCAGGGGGGCGCGACTGAAGCTTTCTTT.

The sample holds one count of this clone. The V and J genes are TRBV24-1 and TRBJ1-5; 9 bases are shared with TRBD1. The CDR3 has 17 residues. CDR1 KGHDR and CDR2 SFDVKD come from the germline V gene. V shed 4 bases, J shed 1 base, and the junction held 7 bases outside the gene matches. CDR3 bases: TGTGCCACCAGTGACTCCGGGACAGGGCGCAGCAATCAGCCCCAGCATTTT. Translation: CATSDSGTGRSNQPQHF.

This sequence joins TRBV6-5 and TRBJ2-6; TRBD1 matches at 7 bases. The CDR3 contains 16 residues. CDR1 is MNHEY, CDR2 SVGAGI, per germline. The V gene end was trimmed by 0 bases and the J gene end by 4 bases; junction bases not matched to a gene: 3. The CDR3 protein is CASSYSDRSGANVLTF. The CDR3 nucleotides read TGTGCCAGCAGTTACTCGGACAGGTCCGGGGCCAACGTCCTGACTTTC.

This rearrangement joins TRBV4-1 to TRBJ2-4; 7 bases map to TRBD2. V shed 4 bases, J shed 0 bases, and the junction held 9 bases outside the gene matches. Germline V CDR1 and CDR2: MGHRA, YSYEKL. The length of the CDR3 is 17 residues. CDR3: CASSPLGGDSAKNIQYF. In DNA form, the CDR3 reads TGCGCCAGCAGCCCCCTTGGGGGGGACTCAGCCAAAAACATTCAGTACTTC.

This clone was seen just once. At the DNA level, this CDR3 is encoded by other sequences in the same sample as well. The gene calls are TRBV29-1 and TRBJ1-5, with a weak D call TRBD1 (5 bases). Germline CDR1 is SQVTM and CDR2 is ANQGSEA. Trimming left V 3 bases short and J 3 bases short, with 9 bases between. This CDR3 region has 13 residues. CDR3 protein: CSVDQGPNQPQHF. CDR3 coding DNA: TGCAGCGTTGACCAGGGTCCCAATCAGCCCCAGCATTTT.

This clone was detected only once. The chain links TRBV23-1 to TRBJ2-7, with TRBD1 matching over 7 bases. TRBV23-1 is an ORF for which the function is uncertain. The CDR3 runs 16 residues. Trimming took 9 bases from V and 3 from J; bases not matched to a gene: 17. In nucleotides, the CDR3 is TGCGCCAGAGACCCCCTGACAGGGAGAAACTTCTACGAGCAGTACTTC. It yields the protein CARDPLTGRNFYEQYF.

The chain has TRBV3-1 (or the pseudogene TRBV3-2) and TRBJ2-1; 7 positions match TRBD2. The germline gives CDR1 LGHDT, CDR2 YNNKEL (reference sequence). This CDR3 is 15 amino acids long. Trimming at V came to 3 bases and at J to 3 bases, leaving 5 bases not matched to a gene. In DNA form, the CDR3 reads TGTGCCAGCAGCCACCTAGCGGCCAACTACAATGAGCAGTTCTTC. It is translated as CASSHLAANYNEQFF.

This clone came up once. The chain carries TRBV7-2 and TRBJ2-7; D may be TRBD2 (7 bases). The CDR3 is made up of 15 amino acids. V gave up 5 bases and J gave up 2 bases, with 16 bases separating them. Germline values: CDR1 SGHTA, CDR2 FQGNSA. CDR3 loop: CASSHRGAGAYEQYF. The CDR3 DNA is TGTGCCAGCAGCCATCGGGGGGCGGGAGCCTACGAGCAGTACTTC.

The chain uses TRBV11-3 and TRBJ2-7; 7 bases align to TRBD1. From germline, CDR1 is SGHNT and CDR2 YENEEA. V shed 3 bases and J 0 bases; nucleotides not matched to a gene: 8. The CDR3 consists of 16 residues. CDR3 sequence reads: CASSLGNRGDSYEQYF. DNA of the CDR3: TGTGCCAGCAGCTTGGGCAACAGGGGAGACTCCTACGAGCAGTACTTC.

The chain is built from TRBV9 and TRBJ2-3, with TRBD2 matching over 8 bases. Trimming took 0 bases from V and 5 from J; bases not matched to a gene: 8. In germline, CDR1 is SGDLS, CDR2 YYNGEE. This CDR3 has 16 residues. In DNA, the CDR3 is TGTGCCAGCAGCGTAGATGCGGGAGGATTTGAAGATACGCAGTATTTT. Translation: CASSVDAGGFEDTQYF.

This clone was found a few times. The chain joins TRBV21-1 to TRBJ2-1; TRBD1 is the table's D call, not checked against the DNA. TRBV21-1 is listed as a pseudogene. The CDR3 consists of 18 residues. The CDR3 loop is CASSKEGWRQLEYNEQFF. CDR3 sequence (DNA): TGTGCCAGCAGCAAAGAGGGATGGAGACAGTTGGAATACAATGAGCAGTTCTTC.

The chain carries TRBV10-2 and TRBJ1-5; D is unclear. The CDR3 covers 15 residues. V was trimmed by 5 bases and J by 1 base, leaving 12 bases between them. Germline V gene data show CDR1 as WSHSY and CDR2 as SAAADI. In DNA form, the CDR3 reads TGCGCCAGCAGTCGGGGAGTACCAAGCAATCAGCCCCAGCATTTT. This gives the protein CASSRGVPSNQPQHF.

This rearrangement joins TRBV18 to TRBJ1-6; 10 nucleotides line up with TRBD1. Germline V lookup: CDR1 KGHSH, CDR2 LQKENI. V was pared by 5 bases and J by 8 bases, with 6 bases of the junction left unmatched. CDR3 size: 15 residues. The CDR3 DNA follows: TGTGCCAGCTCAAAGGACAGGGGGTCCCATTCACCCCTCCACTTT. As protein: CASSKDRGSHSPLHF.

The CDR3 DNA sequence: TGTGCCACCAGCAGAGATCTAGGGGGTGGCAATCAGCCCCAGCATTTT. Amino acids: CATSRDLGGGNQPQHF. The chain links TRBV15 to TRBJ1-5; TRBD1 might be the D (6 bases). V lost 0 bases and J 2 bases, leaving 11 bases between the germline ends. This CDR3 spans 16 amino acids. CDR1 and CDR2 (germline): LNHNV, YYDKDF (reference sequence).

This chain joins TRBV6-1 and TRBJ1-6; D gene ambiguous. Trimming removed 0 bases from V and 10 bases from J, with 13 bases in between. The germline CDR1 and CDR2 sequences are MNHNS and SASEGT. CDR3 length equals 15 residues. The CDR3 is CASSEAAGEESPLHF. In nucleotides, the CDR3 is TGTGCCAGCAGTGAAGCAGCCGGGGAGGAATCACCCCTCCACTTT.

This rearrangement joins TRBV29-1 to TRBJ1-1, with TRBD1 matching over 9 bases. The ends lost 4 bases at V and 0 bases at J; junction bases unmatched: 12. This CDR3 is built from 17 residues. Germline values: CDR1 SQVTM, CDR2 ANQGSEA. CDR3 sequence reads: CSVAGYRGRPLNTEAFF. The DNA of the CDR3 is TGCAGCGTTGCCGGGTACAGGGGGCGACCCTTGAACACTGAAGCTTTCTTT.

This sequence joins TRBV24-1 and TRBJ1-1; 9 bases fit TRBD1. The CDR3 is 12 amino acids. V was clipped by 8 bases and J by 9 bases; unmatched bases: 6. The germline V gene has CDR1 KGHDR and CDR2 SFDVKD. The CDR3 reads CATNTGQGQAFF. The CDR3 DNA is TGTGCCACCAACACGGGACAGGGACAAGCTTTCTTT.

V usage is TRBV19 and J usage is TRBJ2-1; a weak D match, TRBD1 (6 bases). The CDR3 has 15 amino acids. The V gene lost 5 bases and the J gene lost 2 bases, with 13 bases spanning the gap. Germline V CDR1 and CDR2: LNHDA, SQIVND (reference sequence). The CDR3 coding sequence is TGTGCCAGTAGTCCTGGACAGTCTCCCTACAATGAGCAGTTCTTC. Translated: CASSPGQSPYNEQFF.

The J gene is TRBJ1-1, the V gene TRBV5-1, with TRBD1 as a possible D gene (6 bases). The CDR3 runs 14 residues. V shed 4 bases and J shed 3 bases, with 13 bases lying between them. CDR1 and CDR2 (germline): SGHRS, YFSETQ. DNA of the CDR3: TGCGCCAGCAGCCCTGACGGACAGTACACTGAAGCTTTCTTT. Translating gives CASSPDGQYTEAFF.

This clone has only a few counts. The rearrangement joins TRBV7-8 to TRBJ2-3; D possibly corresponds to TRBD2 (5 bases). Trimming removed 3 bases from V and 4 bases from J, with 17 bases in between. The CDR3 has 16 amino acids. The germline V gene encodes CDR1 SGHVS and CDR2 FQNEAQ. CDR3 sequence (DNA): TGTGCCAGCAGCTTGGGCTTAGCGACTGTCCCAGATACGCAGTATTTT. Amino acids: CASSLGLATVPDTQYF.

V gene TRBV11-3 combines with J gene TRBJ2-1, with D perhaps TRBD2 (5 bases). Germline V gives CDR1 SGHNT, CDR2 YENEEA. This CDR3 is 16 amino acids long. Trimming removed 0 bases at V and 7 bases at J, with 16 bases between. CDR3 protein: CASSLEGQRSGNEQFF. CDR3 in DNA: TGTGCCAGCAGCTTAGAGGGTCAGCGGAGTGGGAATGAGCAGTTCTTC.

This clone was recorded once. V gene TRBV6-5 combines with J gene TRBJ1-2; no clear D gene. The CDR3 contains 13 residues. CDR1 is MNHEY and CDR2 is SVGAGI in the germline V gene. Trimming stripped 2 bases from V and 2 bases from J, with 6 bases between. CDR3: CASSYNSNYGYTF. CDR3 nucleotides: TGTGCCAGCAGTTACAACAGCAACTATGGCTACACCTTC.

The V gene is TRBV10-1, the J gene TRBJ2-3; 8 bases align to TRBD1. The CDR3 extends over 14 amino acids. Germline trimming cut 6 bases from V and 2 bases from J; bases unmatched to any gene: 4. CDR1 and CDR2 from the germline V gene are WNHNN and SYGVQD (reference sequence). CDR3 amino acids: CASSQTGDTDTQYF. For the CDR3, the DNA is TGCGCCAGCAGCCAGACAGGGGACACAGATACGCAGTATTTT.

This rearrangement joins TRBV6-5 to TRBJ1-1; a weak D match, TRBD1 (6 bases). Per the germline V gene, CDR1 is MNHEY and CDR2 is SVGAGI. The V end lost 0 bases, the J end lost 6 bases, and 11 bases lay between the germline ends. This CDR3 has 14 residues. CDR3: CASSYSNRVAEAFF. The DNA of the CDR3 is TGTGCCAGCAGTTACTCGAACAGGGTCGCTGAAGCTTTCTTT.

The J gene is TRBJ2-2, the V gene TRBV7-8; D is possibly TRBD1 (5 bases). V dropped 5 bases and J dropped 6 bases, with 19 bases sitting between them. This CDR3 is built from 16 residues. Germline V gene sequence: CDR1 SGHVS, CDR2 FQNEAQ. This chain's CDR3 is CASSPAQGGGPGELFF. For the CDR3, the DNA is TGTGCCAGCAGCCCGGCGCAGGGTGGCGGTCCCGGGGAGCTGTTTTTT.

The genes are TRBV7-2 and TRBJ2-3, with TRBD2 matching over 9 bases. The CDR3 covers 14 residues. V lost 6 bases, J lost 5 bases, and 6 bases stayed unmatched. Germline V gene data show CDR1 as SGHTA and CDR2 as FQGNSA. CDR3 protein: CASRISGSQDTQYF. The CDR3 DNA sequence: TGTGCCAGCAGAATTAGCGGGAGTCAAGATACGCAGTATTTT. Full variable domain (rest looked up from reference TRBV7-2 and TRBJ2-3): GAGVSQSPSNKVTEKGKDVELRCDPISGHTALYWYRQSLGQGLEFLIYFQGNSAPDKSGLPSDRFSAERTGGSVSTLTIQRTQQEDSAVYLCASRISGSQDTQYFGPGTRLTVL.

The gene calls are TRBV25-1 and TRBJ2-2; 7 bases are a match to TRBD1. Losses at the gene ends were 7 bases for V and 3 bases for J; bases not matched to a gene: 5. This CDR3 has 14 residues. Looked up from germline, CDR1 is MGHDK and CDR2 is SYGVNS. CDR3 amino acids: CASIGQDYTGELFF. Here the CDR3 DNA reads TGTGCCAGCATAGGACAGGATTACACCGGGGAGCTGTTTTTT.

The V call is TRBV7-8, the J call TRBJ1-1, with D possibly matching TRBD1 (6 bases). The V gene's germline CDR1 is SGHVS and CDR2 FQNEAQ. The CDR3 contains 16 residues. V lost 3 bases, J lost 3 bases, and 17 bases lay in between. In nucleotides, the CDR3 is TGTGCCAGCAGCTTCCCAGGGGTGGGTGAGGACACTGAAGCTTTCTTT. Protein sequence: CASSFPGVGEDTEAFF.

The CDR3 spells CASSEWASGSADTQYF. The CDR3 DNA is TGCGCCAGCAGTGAATGGGCTAGCGGGAGTGCAGATACGCAGTATTTT. This sequence joins TRBV10-1 and TRBJ2-3; 10 bases agree with TRBD2. The CDR3 has 16 residues. The V gene's germline CDR1 is WNHNN and CDR2 SYGVQD (reference sequence). V shed 3 bases and J 4 bases; nucleotides not matched to a gene: 7.